This TCR beta chain was identified during a study of cytomegalovirus exposure and HLA in healthy donors. The CDR3 has 12 residues. Germline loops: CDR1 LNHDA, CDR2 SQIVND (reference sequence). V was clipped by 8 bases and J by 5 bases; unmatched bases: 3. Sequenced by immunoSEQ multiplex PCR; TCRdb stores in-frame clones only, minus some. This table holds 100,000 to 150,000 clones, 85% to 90% found once. The rearrangement uses TRBV19 and TRBJ2-5; 9 bases map to TRBD1. The sequenced sample consisted of PBMCs. The TCR originated in a woman younger than 35 in good health and CMV-seronegative. CDR3 coding DNA: TGTGCCAGTGAGGGGACAGGGGAGACCCAGTACTTC. Its translation is CASEGTGETQYF.